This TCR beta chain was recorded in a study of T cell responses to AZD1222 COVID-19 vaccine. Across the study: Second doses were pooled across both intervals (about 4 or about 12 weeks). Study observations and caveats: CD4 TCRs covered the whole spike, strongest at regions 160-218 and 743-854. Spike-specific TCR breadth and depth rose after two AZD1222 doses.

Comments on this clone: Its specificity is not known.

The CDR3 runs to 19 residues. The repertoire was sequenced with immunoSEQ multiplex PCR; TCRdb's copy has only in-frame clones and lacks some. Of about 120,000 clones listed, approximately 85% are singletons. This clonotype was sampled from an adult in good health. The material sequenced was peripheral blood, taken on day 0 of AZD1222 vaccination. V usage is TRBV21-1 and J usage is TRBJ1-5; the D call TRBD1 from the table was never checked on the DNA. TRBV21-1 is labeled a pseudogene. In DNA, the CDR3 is TGTGCCAGCAGCAATAGGGTGACAGGGGGCGCTTTGGGGAATCAGCCCCAGCATTTT. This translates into CASSNRVTGGALGNQPQHF.